A selection of T cell receptor beta chains follows, all from one sample in a study of cytomegalovirus exposure and HLA in healthy donors. The method was immunoSEQ multiplex PCR; TCRdb's version includes in-frame clones alone and lacks a portion of them. Among 160,000 or so clones listed, over 70% were seen once. The sample comprised PBMCs. The receptors come from a man aged 45-65 years in good health and CMV-seropositive. CDR3s include the opening cysteine and the closing phenylalanine or tryptophan. D genes are given only for firm matches. The size entry is marked missing in some rows and otherwise reads once, few, many or a size class.

D gene	J gene	V gene	clone size	CDR3 protein	CDR3 DNA
NA	TRBJ2-2	TRBV11-2	NA	CASSRRQGGPTGELFF	TGTGCCAGCAGCCGTCGACAGGGAGGTCCTACCGGGGAGCTGTTTTTT
TRBD2	TRBJ2-5	TRBV2	NA	CATGGRRETQYF	TGTGCCACGGGGGGGCGTAGAGAGACCCAGTACTTC
NA	TRBJ2-5	TRBV5-1	few	CASSLLSSQETQYF	TGCGCCAGCAGCTTGCTTAGCAGCCAAGAGACCCAGTACTTC
NA	TRBJ2-1	TRBV5-4	NA	CASAQGSSYNEQFF	TGTGCCAGCGCCCAGGGGAGCTCCTACAATGAGCAGTTCTTC
TRBD1	TRBJ2-4	TRBV28	NA	CASSLPGTGRTQYF	TGTGCCAGCAGTTTACCGGGGACAGGGAGGACTCAGTACTTC
TRBD1	TRBJ1-2	TRBV6-4	NA	CASSDSGGTGIYTF	TGTGCCAGCAGTGACTCGGGCGGGACAGGGATCTACACCTTC
NA	TRBJ1-2	TRBV6-5	NA	CASSYEGISGYTF	TGTGCCAGCAGTTACGAGGGAATCTCTGGCTACACCTTC
NA	TRBJ1-5	TRBV28	NA	CASSFPRLGNQPQHF	TGTGCCAGCAGTTTCCCCAGACTCGGGAATCAGCCCCAGCATTTT
TRBD1	TRBJ2-6	TRBV28	NA	CASSSPWGQESSEANVLTF	TGTGCCAGCAGTTCCCCGTGGGGACAGGAGAGCTCTGAGGCCAACGTCCTGACTTTC
TRBD2	TRBJ2-1	TRBV5-4	few	CASSLGAGPGGNEQFF	TGTGCCAGCAGCTTGGGGGCCGGCCCGGGGGGAAATGAGCAGTTCTTC
TRBD2	TRBJ2-3	TRBV7-3	NA	CASSAGGPSTDTQYF	TGTGCCAGCAGCGCGGGAGGGCCAAGCACAGATACGCAGTATTTT
TRBD2	TRBJ2-1	TRBV10-3	NA	CAISEAHVTSGSLDEQFF	TGTGCCATCAGTGAGGCACACGTGACTAGCGGGAGCCTGGATGAGCAGTTCTTC
TRBD1	TRBJ2-3	TRBV28	once	CASSSRQGRGDTQYF	TGTGCCAGCAGTTCCAGACAGGGTAGGGGAGATACGCAGTATTTT
TRBD2	TRBJ2-1	TRBV14	NA	CASSQLTSGGRLKRQFF	TGTGCCAGCAGCCAGCTTACTAGCGGGGGCCGCTTGAAAAGGCAGTTCTTC
TRBD1	TRBJ1-1	TRBV28	NA	CASSLAPGQGEAFF	TGTGCCAGCAGTTTAGCTCCGGGACAGGGGGAAGCTTTCTTT
NA	TRBJ2-5	TRBV27	NA	CASSFHGARDQYF	TGTGCCAGCAGTTTTCACGGAGCAAGAGACCAGTACTTC
NA	TRBJ2-3	TRBV2	few	CASSEYNVPADTQYF	TGTGCCAGCAGTGAATATAATGTTCCGGCAGATACGCAGTATTTT
TRBD2	TRBJ2-5	TRBV19	NA	CASSSRLAGETQYF	TGTGCCAGTAGTTCGAGACTAGCCGGAGAGACCCAGTACTTC
TRBD1	TRBJ1-5	TRBV6-6	NA	CASRVQGADQPQHF	TGTGCCAGCAGGGTTCAGGGGGCTGATCAGCCCCAGCATTTT
NA	TRBJ1-2	TRBV5-1	NA	CASSQGGGSNYGYTF	TGCGCCAGCAGCCAGGGAGGGGGTTCTAACTATGGCTACACCTTC
NA	TRBJ2-1	TRBV11-2	NA	CASSRGHSGVNEQFF	TGTGCCAGCAGCCGGGGACACTCCGGGGTGAATGAGCAGTTCTTC
TRBD1	TRBJ2-5	TRBV30	NA	CAWSVQGSTQYF	TGTGCCTGGAGTGTACAGGGGAGTACCCAGTACTTC
TRBD2	TRBJ2-1	TRBV5-6	NA	CASSFGLAGDYNEQFF	TGTGCCAGCAGCTTTGGTCTAGCGGGTGACTACAATGAGCAGTTCTTC
TRBD2	TRBJ2-5	TRBV5-1	NA	CASSLGTSGSETQYF	TGCGCCAGCAGCTTGGGGACTAGCGGGAGTGAGACCCAGTACTTC
TRBD2	TRBJ2-5	TRBV5-1	NA	CASSLGTSGRAYETQYF	TGCGCCAGCAGCCTGGGGACTAGCGGGAGGGCCTATGAGACCCAGTACTTC
TRBD2	TRBJ2-7	TRBV11-2	NA	CASSLEAGAEQYF	TGTGCCAGCAGCTTAGAAGCGGGAGCCGAGCAGTACTTC
TRBD1	TRBJ1-4	TRBV6-6	NA	CASSPMDRVNEKLFF	TGTGCCAGCAGTCCCATGGACAGGGTGAATGAAAAACTGTTTTTT
TRBD2	TRBJ2-5	TRBV6-5	NA	CASSTTPGGQETQYF	TGTGCCAGCAGTACAACACCCGGGGGGCAAGAGACCCAGTACTTC
NA	TRBJ2-6	TRBV28	few	CASSFQFWEALTGANVLTF	TGTGCCAGCAGTTTCCAGTTCTGGGAGGCATTGACTGGGGCCAACGTCCTGACTTTC
NA	TRBJ1-1	TRBV5-1	NA	CASSPQVSNTEAFF	TGCGCCAGCAGCCCACAGGTCTCTAACACTGAAGCTTTCTTT
NA	TRBJ2-7	TRBV2	NA	CASSGRDTIYEQYF	TGTGCCAGCAGTGGTCGGGACACTATCTACGAGCAGTACTTC